This T cell receptor beta chain stems from a study of blood T cells in healthy people across ages. This CDR3 has 17 amino acids. Trimming removed 5 bases at V and 0 bases at J, with 17 bases between. Germline values: CDR1 MDHEN, CDR2 SYDVKM. Peripheral blood was drawn, roughly 10 milliliters per donor. Using a J-beta primer mix together with a sample-barcoded 5' primer, a second PCR was run for about 6 to 12 cycles. MiXCR was run by TCRdb on the 5' RACE reads, yielding one entry per CDR3 protein. The sample records 780,000 or so distinct CDR3 sequences, just over 55% being singletons. Study outcomes and limitations: A strong correlation was found between TCR beta diversity and the percentage of naive T cells. Underestimates were what the diversity estimates from one million T cells were considered to be.

In its sample, this clonotype was seen a few times. Its matching antigen is unknown. V and J are TRBV28 and TRBJ2-4; D possibly corresponds to TRBD2 (5 bases). The TCR sequence derives from a man between 40 and 49 years old in good health. The sequencing input was blood. CDR3 amino acids: CASSPSGSNLAKNIQYF. The DNA of the CDR3 is TGTGCCAGCAGTCCTAGTGGGAGTAATCTAGCCAAAAACATTCAGTACTTC.